This T cell receptor (beta chain) stems from a study of CXCR3-negative and CXCR3-positive naive CD8 T cells. Study as a whole: The libraries yielded 130 million to 150 million TRB reads, about 1.5 +/- 0.3 million each. Study-wide findings and caveats: In both naive subsets diversity was comparably high, whereas memory CD8+ cells showed much lower diversity. Naive subsets expressed similar surface CD5; TRB CDR3 features served to infer TCR strength.

UMI labels and 5' RACE were used to prepare the TRB cDNA libraries. TCRdb re-called the 5' RACE reads and catalogs CDR3 proteins one per entry, DNA excluded. This sample's clone table lists roughly 30,000 distinct CDR3 sequences. The CDR3 contains 15 residues. Per the germline V gene, CDR1 is MNHEY and CDR2 is SVGEGT. As for this clonotype: Its target is not known.

Specimen: memory CD8+ T cells from blood. The chain uses TRBV6-2 or TRBV6-3 and TRBJ2-1; TCRdb returns TRBD1, unconfirmable since there is no DNA. The receptor was isolated from a human donor in good health. Some clones in this sample may be carry-over from other donors' samples. The CDR3 region is CASSPRGTGVDEQFF.